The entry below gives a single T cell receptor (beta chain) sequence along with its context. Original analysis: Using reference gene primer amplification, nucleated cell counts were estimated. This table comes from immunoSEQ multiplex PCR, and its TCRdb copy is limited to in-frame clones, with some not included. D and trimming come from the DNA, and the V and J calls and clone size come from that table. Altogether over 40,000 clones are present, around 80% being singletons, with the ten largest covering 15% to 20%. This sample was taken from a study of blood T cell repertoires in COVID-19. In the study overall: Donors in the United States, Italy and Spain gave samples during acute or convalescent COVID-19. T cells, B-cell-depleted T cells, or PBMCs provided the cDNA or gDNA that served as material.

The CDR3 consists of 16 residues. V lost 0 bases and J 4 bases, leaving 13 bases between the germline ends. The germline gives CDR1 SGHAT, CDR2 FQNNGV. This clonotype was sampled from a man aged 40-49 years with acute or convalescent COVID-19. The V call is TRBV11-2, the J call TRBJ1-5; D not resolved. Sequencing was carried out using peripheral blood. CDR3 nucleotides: TGTGCCAGCAGCTTAGATCGGCGGATCCCGAATCAGCCCCAGCATTTT. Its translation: CASSLDRRIPNQPQHF.